One T cell receptor beta chain is described in this entry. Its target is unknown. This sample stems from a study of blood T cells in healthy people across ages. Study results and caveats: Possibly confounding the expanded clonotype changes was the fact that donor CMV status was unknown.

Each of the donors had roughly 9.3 milliliters of peripheral blood drawn into EDTA-treated Vacutainer tubes. A second PCR of roughly 7 to 11 cycles used a sample-barcoded 5' primer and a J-beta primer mix. Researchers report that a template-switch adaptor with 12 random nucleotides tagged each cDNA molecule. One entry per CDR3 protein results from TCRdb running MiXCR on the 5' RACE reads. The table has about 1.7 million distinct CDR3 sequences, roughly 28% seen once. V was pared by 3 bases and J by 5 bases, with 10 bases between. CDR3 length: 13 residues. The rearrangement links TRBV12-3 or TRBV12-4 to TRBJ2-5; D not certain. Material for sequencing was blood. The clonotype originates from a young woman in good health. CDR3 in amino acids: CASSFMGAETQYF. The DNA of the CDR3 is TGTGCCAGCAGTTTTATGGGTGCGGAGACCCAGTACTTC.